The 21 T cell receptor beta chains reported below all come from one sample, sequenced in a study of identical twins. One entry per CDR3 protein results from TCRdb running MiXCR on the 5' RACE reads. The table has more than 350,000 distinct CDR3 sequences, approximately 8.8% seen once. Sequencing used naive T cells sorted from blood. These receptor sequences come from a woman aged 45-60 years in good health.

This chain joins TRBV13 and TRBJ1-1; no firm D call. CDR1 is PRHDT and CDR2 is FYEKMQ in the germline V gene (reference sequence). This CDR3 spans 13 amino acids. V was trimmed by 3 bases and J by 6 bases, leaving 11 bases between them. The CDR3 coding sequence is TGTGCCAGCAGCTTCGACCCCAACGCTGAAGCTTTCTTT. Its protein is CASSFDPNAEAFF. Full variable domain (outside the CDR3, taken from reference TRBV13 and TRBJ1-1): AAGVIQSPRHLIKEKRETATLKCYPIPRHDTVYWYQQGPGQDPQFLISFYEKMQSDKGSIPDRFSAQQFSDYHSELNMSSLELGDSALYFCASSFDPNAEAFFGQGTRLTVV.

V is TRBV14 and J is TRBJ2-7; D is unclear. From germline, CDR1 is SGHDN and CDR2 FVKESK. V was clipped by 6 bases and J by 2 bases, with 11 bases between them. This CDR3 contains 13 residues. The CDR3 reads CASSRIGPYEQYF. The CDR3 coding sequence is TGTGCCAGCAGTCGGATAGGTCCCTACGAGCAGTACTTC.

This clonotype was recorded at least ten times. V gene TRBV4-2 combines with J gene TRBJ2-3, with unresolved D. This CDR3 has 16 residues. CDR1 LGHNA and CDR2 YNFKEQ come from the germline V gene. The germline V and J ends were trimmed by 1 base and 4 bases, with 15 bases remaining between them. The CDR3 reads CASSQVGGGGSDTQYF. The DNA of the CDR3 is TGTGCCAGCAGCCAAGTCGGTGGTGGTGGTTCAGATACGCAGTATTTT.

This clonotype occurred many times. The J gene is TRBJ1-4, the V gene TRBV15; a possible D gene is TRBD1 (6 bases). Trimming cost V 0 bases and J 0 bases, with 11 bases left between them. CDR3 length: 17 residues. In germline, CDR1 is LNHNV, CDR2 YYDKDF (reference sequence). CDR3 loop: CATSRDRTAPTNEKLFF. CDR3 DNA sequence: TGTGCCACCAGCAGAGATCGGACAGCCCCAACTAATGAAAAACTGTTTTTT.

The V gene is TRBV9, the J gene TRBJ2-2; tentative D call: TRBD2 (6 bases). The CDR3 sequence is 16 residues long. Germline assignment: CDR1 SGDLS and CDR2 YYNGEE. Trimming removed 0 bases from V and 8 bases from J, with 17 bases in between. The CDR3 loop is CASSVEGLVGGGELFF. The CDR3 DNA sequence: TGTGCCAGCAGCGTAGAAGGGCTAGTGGGAGGTGGGGAGCTGTTTTTT.

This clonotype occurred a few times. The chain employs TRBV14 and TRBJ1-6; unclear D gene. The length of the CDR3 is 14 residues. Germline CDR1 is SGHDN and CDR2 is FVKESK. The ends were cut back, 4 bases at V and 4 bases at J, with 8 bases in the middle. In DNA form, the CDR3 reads TGTGCCAGCAGCCTTCGGATTTATAATTCACCCCTCCACTTT. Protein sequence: CASSLRIYNSPLHF.

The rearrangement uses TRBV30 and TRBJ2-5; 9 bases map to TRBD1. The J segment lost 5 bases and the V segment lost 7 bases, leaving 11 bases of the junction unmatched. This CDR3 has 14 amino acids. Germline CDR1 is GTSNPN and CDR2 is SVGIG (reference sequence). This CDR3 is CASPGTGHGETQYF. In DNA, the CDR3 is TGTGCCTCCCCCGGGACAGGGCACGGGGAGACCCAGTACTTC.

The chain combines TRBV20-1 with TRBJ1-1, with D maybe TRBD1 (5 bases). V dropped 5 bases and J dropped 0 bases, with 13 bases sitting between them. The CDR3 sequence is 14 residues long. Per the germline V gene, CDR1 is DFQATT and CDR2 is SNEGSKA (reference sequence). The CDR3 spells CSALPGRVNTEAFF. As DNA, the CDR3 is TGCAGTGCTTTACCGGGACGGGTGAACACTGAAGCTTTCTTT.

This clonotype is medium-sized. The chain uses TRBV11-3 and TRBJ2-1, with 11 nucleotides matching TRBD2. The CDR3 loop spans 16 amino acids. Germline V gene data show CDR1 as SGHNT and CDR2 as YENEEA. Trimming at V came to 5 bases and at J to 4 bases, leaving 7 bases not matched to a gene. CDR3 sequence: CASSARTSGSYNEQFF. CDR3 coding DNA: TGTGCCAGCAGCGCCCGGACTAGCGGGTCTTACAATGAGCAGTTCTTC.

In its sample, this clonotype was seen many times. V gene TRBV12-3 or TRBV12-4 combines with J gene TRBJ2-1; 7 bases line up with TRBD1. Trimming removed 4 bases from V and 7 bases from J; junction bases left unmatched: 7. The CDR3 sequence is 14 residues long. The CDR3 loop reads CASSSWTGENEQFF. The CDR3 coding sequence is TGTGCCAGCAGTTCGTGGACAGGCGAGAATGAGCAGTTCTTC.

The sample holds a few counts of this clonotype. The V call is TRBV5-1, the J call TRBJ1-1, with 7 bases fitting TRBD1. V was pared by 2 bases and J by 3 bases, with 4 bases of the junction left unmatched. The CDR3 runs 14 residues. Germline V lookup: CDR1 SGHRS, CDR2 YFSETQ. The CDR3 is CASSFPGQYTEAFF. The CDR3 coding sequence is TGCGCCAGCAGCTTTCCGGGACAGTACACTGAAGCTTTCTTT.

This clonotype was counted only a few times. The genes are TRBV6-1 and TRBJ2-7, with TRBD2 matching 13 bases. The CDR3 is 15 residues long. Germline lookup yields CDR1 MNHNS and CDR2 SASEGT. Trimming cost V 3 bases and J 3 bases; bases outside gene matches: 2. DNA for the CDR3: TGTGCCAGCAGTGATCGGACTAGCGGGAGCTACGAGCAGTACTTC. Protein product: CASSDRTSGSYEQYF.

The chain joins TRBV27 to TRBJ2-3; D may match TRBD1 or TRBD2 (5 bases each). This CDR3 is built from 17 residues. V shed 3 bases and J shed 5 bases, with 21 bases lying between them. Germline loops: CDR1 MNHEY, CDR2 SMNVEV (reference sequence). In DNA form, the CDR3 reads TGTGCCAGCAGTTTGGGTGGGGACGGCGTTCCTGGAGATACGCAGTATTTT. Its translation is CASSLGGDGVPGDTQYF.

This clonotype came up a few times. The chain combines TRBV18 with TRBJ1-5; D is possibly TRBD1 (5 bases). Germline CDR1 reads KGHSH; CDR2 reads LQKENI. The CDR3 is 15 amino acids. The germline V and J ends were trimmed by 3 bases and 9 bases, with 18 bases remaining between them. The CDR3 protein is CASSPRDGSSGPQHF. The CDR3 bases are TGTGCCAGCTCACCCCGGGACGGGTCAAGCGGGCCCCAGCATTTT.

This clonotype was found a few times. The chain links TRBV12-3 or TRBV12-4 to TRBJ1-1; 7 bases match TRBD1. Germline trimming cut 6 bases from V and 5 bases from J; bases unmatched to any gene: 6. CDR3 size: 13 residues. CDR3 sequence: CASSHRGGTEAFF. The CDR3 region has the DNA TGTGCCAGCAGCCACAGGGGAGGGACTGAAGCTTTCTTT.

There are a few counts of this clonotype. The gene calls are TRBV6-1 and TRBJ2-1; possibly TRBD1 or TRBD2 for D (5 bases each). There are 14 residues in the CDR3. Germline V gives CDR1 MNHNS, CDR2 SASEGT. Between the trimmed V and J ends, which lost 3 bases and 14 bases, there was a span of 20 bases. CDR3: CASSELRDPTSEFF. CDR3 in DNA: TGTGCCAGCAGTGAGCTCCGGGACCCAACATCGGAGTTCTTC.

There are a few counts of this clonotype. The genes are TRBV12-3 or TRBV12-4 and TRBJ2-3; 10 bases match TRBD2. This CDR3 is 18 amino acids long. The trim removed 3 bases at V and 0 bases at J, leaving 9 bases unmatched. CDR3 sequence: CASSFYVETSGSTDTQYF. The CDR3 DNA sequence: TGTGCCAGCAGTTTTTACGTCGAGACTAGCGGGAGCACAGATACGCAGTATTTT.

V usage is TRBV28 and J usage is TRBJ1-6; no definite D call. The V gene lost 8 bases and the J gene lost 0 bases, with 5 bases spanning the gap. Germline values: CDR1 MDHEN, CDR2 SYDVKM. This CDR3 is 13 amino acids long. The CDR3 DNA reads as TGTGCCAGCGAGAGCTCCTATAATTCACCCCTCCACTTT. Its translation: CASESSYNSPLHF.

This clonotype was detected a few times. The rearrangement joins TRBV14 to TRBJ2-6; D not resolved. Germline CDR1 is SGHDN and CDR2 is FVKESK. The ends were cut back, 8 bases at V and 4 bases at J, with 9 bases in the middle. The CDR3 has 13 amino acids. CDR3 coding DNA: TGTGCCAGCCGCCCTGCCGGGGCCAACGTCCTGACTTTC. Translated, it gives CASRPAGANVLTF.

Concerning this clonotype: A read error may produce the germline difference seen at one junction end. CDR3 loop: CASSLVYRGIGSYNQQFF. The CDR3 DNA sequence: TGCGCCAGCAGCTTGGTTTACAGGGGTATAGGGTCCTACAATCAGCAGTTCTTC. This chain joins TRBV5-1 and TRBJ2-1; 7 bases are a match to TRBD1. Looked up from germline, CDR1 is SGHRS and CDR2 is YFSETQ. The CDR3 is made up of 18 amino acids. Based on the CDR3 plus reference TRBV5-1 and TRBJ2-1, the full variable domain is KAGVTQTPRYLIKTRGQQVTLSCSPISGHRSVSWYQQTPGQGLQFLFEYFSETQRNKGNFPGRFSGRQFSNSRSEMNVSTLELGDSALYLCASSLVYRGIGSYNQQFFGPGTRLTVL.

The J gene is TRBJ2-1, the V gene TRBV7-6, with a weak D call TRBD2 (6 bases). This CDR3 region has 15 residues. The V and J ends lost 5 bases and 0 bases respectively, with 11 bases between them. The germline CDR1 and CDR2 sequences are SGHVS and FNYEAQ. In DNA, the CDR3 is TGTGCCAGCAGCCCATACGGGAGCTCCTACAATGAGCAGTTCTTC. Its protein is CASSPYGSSYNEQFF.